These T cell receptor beta chains were read from a single sample in a study of blood T cell repertoires in COVID-19. Assay used: immunoSEQ multiplex PCR; TCRdb lists only in-frame clones, some missing. The sample gives approximately 120,000 clones, 80% of which show up once; roughly 4.7% is in the top ten. Specimen: peripheral blood. The receptors come from a human donor in a cohort sampled during active or convalescent COVID-19. Both conserved end residues are part of each CDR3. D genes are given only for firm matches. Part of the rows lack a size; the others show once, few, many or a class for expanded clones.

v_call,clone_size,j_call,d_call,cdr3_nt,cdr3_aa
TRBV6-2/TRBV6-3,NA,TRBJ1-2,TRBD1,TGTGCCAGCAGTTGGACAGGGAAATATGGCTACACCTTC,CASSWTGKYGYTF
TRBV9,NA,TRBJ2-3,NA,TGTGCCAGCAGTCGTGGGCGGGACTCCTTTCTCGATACGCAGTATTTT,CASSRGRDSFLDTQYF
TRBV6-6,once,TRBJ2-7,TRBD2,TGTGCCAGCAGTAGTCCGGGGGGCTACGAGCAGTACTTC,CASSSPGGYEQYF
TRBV29-1,NA,TRBJ1-2,TRBD1,TGCAGCGTTGATAGTCGGACAGGCTATGGCTACACCTTC,CSVDSRTGYGYTF
TRBV12-3/TRBV12-4,NA,TRBJ2-5,NA,TGTGCCAGCGGAGTTTTCAACGTGGAGACCCAGTACTTC,CASGVFNVETQYF
TRBV6-2/TRBV6-3,NA,TRBJ1-6,NA,TGTGCCAGCAGTTCGGCCCGGCAGGGGTTCTTTGCAGGTCGTCATTCACCCCTCCACTTT,CASSSARQGFFAGRHSPLHF
TRBV19,NA,TRBJ2-1,TRBD2,TGTGCCAGTAGTTATACTAGCGGGAGTCGTAATGAGCAGTTCTTC,CASSYTSGSRNEQFF
TRBV5-1,NA,TRBJ2-5,NA,TGCGCCAGCTTGGCACGGGGGGCCCGTTCACCAAAGACCCAGTACTTC,CASLARGARSPKTQYF
TRBV6-5,NA,TRBJ2-2,NA,TGTGCCAGCAGTTATTTCGGGGGCGGGGAGCTGTTTTTT,CASSYFGGGELFF
TRBV4-3,NA,TRBJ2-2,NA,TGCGCCAGCAGCCCGTACTGGGCTGACACCGGGGAGCTGTTTTTT,CASSPYWADTGELFF
TRBV7-2,NA,TRBJ2-3,NA,TGTGCCAGCGGGAGTAGGGTGACAGATACGCAGTATTTT,CASGSRVTDTQYF
TRBV7-8,NA,TRBJ1-1,NA,TGTGCCAGCAGCAATAAGGACTTTCGTGCTTTCTTT,CASSNKDFRAFF
TRBV5-1,NA,TRBJ2-7,NA,TGCGCCAGCAGCTTGGTAACAGCCTACGAGCAGTACTTC,CASSLVTAYEQYF
TRBV19,NA,TRBJ1-5,TRBD1,TGTGCCAGTAGTGCAGGGACAGGGACTCAGCCCCAGCATTTT,CASSAGTGTQPQHF
TRBV4-1,few,TRBJ2-3,TRBD2,TGCGCCAGCAGCCAAGATCCGCCTAGCGGTAACACAGATACGCAGTATTTT,CASSQDPPSGNTDTQYF
TRBV7-2,NA,TRBJ2-3,TRBD2,TGTGCCAGCAGCGTTAGCGGGAGGGCAGATACGCAGTATTTT,CASSVSGRADTQYF
TRBV5-4,few,TRBJ2-5,TRBD2,TGTGCCAGCAGTTCAGACCCTAGCGGATGGGGGGAGACCCAGTACTTC,CASSSDPSGWGETQYF
TRBV30,NA,TRBJ2-5,TRBD2,TGTGCCTGGAGTGCCTCCGGGACTAGCGGGAGGGCTTACCAAGAGACCCAGTACTTC,CAWSASGTSGRAYQETQYF
TRBV5-1,few,TRBJ2-7,TRBD2,TGCGCCAGCAGCTTGGATCCCGGGACTAGAGGCCACGAGCAGTACTTC,CASSLDPGTRGHEQYF
TRBV5-4,NA,TRBJ2-7,TRBD1,TGTGCCAGCAGCCCGGGACAGGGTAGATACGAGCAGTACTTC,CASSPGQGRYEQYF
TRBV19,NA,TRBJ2-7,TRBD2,TGTGCCAGTAGTATGGGGACTAGCGGGAGATACGAGCAGTACTTC,CASSMGTSGRYEQYF
TRBV9,NA,TRBJ1-5,TRBD1,TGTGCCAGCAGCGCGGGGACAGTTAGCAATCAGCCCCAGCATTTT,CASSAGTVSNQPQHF
TRBV18,NA,TRBJ1-2,TRBD1,TGTGCCAGCTCACCACCGCAGGGGGCCTTAGGTGGCTACACCTTC,CASSPPQGALGGYTF
TRBV6-5,NA,TRBJ1-2,NA,TGTGCCAGCAGTTACTCCACAGGAAATAACTATGGCTACACCTTC,CASSYSTGNNYGYTF
TRBV6-5,NA,TRBJ2-2,TRBD2,TGTGCCAGCGCAAAGCGGGAGCTCTACACCGGGGAGCTGTTTTTT,CASAKRELYTGELFF
TRBV27,NA,TRBJ2-3,TRBD1,TGTGCCAGCAGTCTACTTCGACAGGGGCCCACAGATACGCAGTATTTT,CASSLLRQGPTDTQYF
TRBV10-3,NA,TRBJ2-7,NA,TGTGCCATCGGAGCACGCTCCTACGAGCAGTACTTC,CAIGARSYEQYF
TRBV30,NA,TRBJ1-4,TRBD1,TGTGCCTGGAGAGACAGGGCCGTTAATGAAAAACTGTTTTTT,CAWRDRAVNEKLFF
TRBV6-1,NA,TRBJ2-5,TRBD1,TGTGCCAGCAGTGAAGGGATGGGACAGGGTGGCTTAAAGACCCAGTACTTC,CASSEGMGQGGLKTQYF
TRBV10-3,few,TRBJ2-1,TRBD2,TGTGCCATCAGTGAGTCTAAAGCGACTAGCGGGTACTACAATGAGCAGTTCTTC,CAISESKATSGYYNEQFF
TRBV7-2,NA,TRBJ2-7,TRBD1,TGTGCCAGCAGCAAACCGGGACAGGGGCCCTACGAGCAGTACTTC,CASSKPGQGPYEQYF
TRBV6-2/TRBV6-3,NA,TRBJ2-1,NA,TGTGCCAGCAGTTATTTTTTTAGCAGCTCCTACAATGAGCAGTTCTTC,CASSYFFSSSYNEQFF
TRBV4-3,NA,TRBJ2-3,NA,TGCGCCAGCAGCCACCCTAACCCCCTAGATACGCAGTATTTT,CASSHPNPLDTQYF
TRBV18,NA,TRBJ2-3,NA,TGTGCCAGCTCCCCCTGGGGGTCGGACAGCCCTGGGCGCACGCAGTATTTT,CASSPWGSDSPGRTQYF
TRBV27,NA,TRBJ2-3,TRBD2,TGTGCCAGCTACCTAGCGGGGGACACAGATACGCAGTATTTT,CASYLAGDTDTQYF
TRBV7-3,NA,TRBJ2-2,NA,TGTGCCAGCAGCTTAACGTCTAGCCCTGACAACACCGGGGAGCTGTTTTTT,CASSLTSSPDNTGELFF
TRBV5-4,NA,TRBJ2-1,NA,TGTGCCAGCAGCTTGGAACCGGCGGGACCTTACAATGAGCAGTTCTTC,CASSLEPAGPYNEQFF
TRBV30,NA,TRBJ1-2,TRBD1,TGTGCCTGGAGTCAGGCGACTCCCACCGGGACAGCATATGGCTACACCTTC,CAWSQATPTGTAYGYTF
TRBV6-5,NA,TRBJ2-5,NA,TGTGCCAGCAGTTACACACACCAAGAGACCCAGTACTTC,CASSYTHQETQYF
TRBV7-9,few,TRBJ2-1,TRBD2,TGTGCCAGCCAACCCGGACTAGCGCTCCATGAGCAGTTCTTC,CASQPGLALHEQFF
TRBV7-2,NA,TRBJ1-2,NA,TGTGCCAGCAGCCCTACTTACTATGGACAGAGCAATGATGGCTACACCTTC,CASSPTYYGQSNDGYTF
TRBV19,few,TRBJ2-1,NA,TGTGCCAGTAGTATTCACAGCAACAATGAGCAGTTCTTC,CASSIHSNNEQFF
TRBV29-1,NA,TRBJ2-1,NA,TGCAGCGTTCGGACAACCTGGAATGAGCAGTTCTTC,CSVRTTWNEQFF
TRBV12-5,NA,TRBJ2-3,TRBD1,TGTGCTAGTGGTCCAACGACAGGGGGCTTCTTGGCGAGCACAGATACGCAGTATTTT,CASGPTTGGFLASTDTQYF
TRBV28,NA,TRBJ1-5,TRBD1,TGTGCCAGCAGTTTCCACGGACAGGGGGCTATTCAGCCCCAGCATTTT,CASSFHGQGAIQPQHF
TRBV5-1,once,TRBJ2-5,TRBD1,TGCGCCAGCAGCAACCCGACAGGGGGGGAAAAAGAGACCCAGTACTTC,CASSNPTGGEKETQYF
TRBV6-5,once,TRBJ2-3,TRBD2,TGTGCCAGCAGTTATGGGACTAGTCCAAGGAGGACGCAGTATTTT,CASSYGTSPRRTQYF
TRBV10-3,NA,TRBJ1-2,NA,TGTGCCATCAGTGAGTCGTCAGGGGCACGGGGCTACACCTTC,CAISESSGARGYTF
TRBV28,NA,TRBJ1-2,TRBD1,TGTGCCAGCAGTTTATGGACAGGGGGCGTATGGGGCTACACCTTC,CASSLWTGGVWGYTF
TRBV7-9,NA,TRBJ2-2,NA,TGTGCCAGCAGCTTACCTCTAGCCTGGGACACCGGGGAGCTGTTTTTT,CASSLPLAWDTGELFF
TRBV10-3,NA,TRBJ2-7,TRBD1,TGTGCCACCAGGGACAGTAGCTCCTACGAGCAGTACTTC,CATRDSSSYEQYF
TRBV10-1,NA,TRBJ1-1,NA,TGCGCCAGCAGTGAGGGGCGGGGGACTGAAGCTTTCTTT,CASSEGRGTEAFF
TRBV5-1,NA,TRBJ2-5,TRBD2,TGCGCCAGCAGCTTTGGCACGACTAGCGCCGAGACCCAGTACTTC,CASSFGTTSAETQYF
TRBV7-2,NA,TRBJ2-3,NA,TGTGCCAGCAGCCCCTCCGCGGGGAGTTGGCAGTATTTT,CASSPSAGSWQYF